These T cell receptor beta chains were read from a single sample in a study of blood T cells in healthy people across ages. TCRdb re-called the 5' RACE reads through MiXCR, storing one row per CDR3 protein. The table records some 1.6 million distinct CDR3 sequences, 30% to 35% of them present only once. Sequenced: blood. The receptor set was obtained from a woman aged 25 to 45 in good health. Both conserved end residues are part of each CDR3. The D gene is left open where the match is weak. Where a row states a size, it is once, few, many or the class of an expanded clone; other rows omit it.

v_gene: TRBV5-1
abundance: few
d_gene: -
j_gene: TRBJ2-1
CDR3nt: TGCGCCAGCAGCTTGCAAAGGGGCTTATCCGTCGGGGGCGGGAATGAGCAGTTCTTC
CDR3aa: CASSLQRGLSVGGGNEQFF

v_gene: TRBV12-3/TRBV12-4
abundance: -
d_gene: TRBD1
j_gene: TRBJ2-1
CDR3nt: TGTGCCAGCAGAGGGACAGGGAGCGCTGAGCAGTTCTTC
CDR3aa: CASRGTGSAEQFF

v_gene: TRBV4-1
abundance: many
d_gene: TRBD2
j_gene: TRBJ2-1
CDR3nt: TGCGCCAGCAAGTCGGGGACTAGCGGTAATGAGCAGTTCTTC
CDR3aa: CASKSGTSGNEQFF

v_gene: TRBV10-3
abundance: few
d_gene: TRBD2
j_gene: TRBJ2-5
CDR3nt: TGTGCCAAAGGGGGGGGGCAAGGACTAGCGGGATCTATACGGTTGTTCGAGACCCAGTACTTC
CDR3aa: CAKGGGQGLAGSIRLFETQYF

v_gene: TRBV28
abundance: -
d_gene: -
j_gene: TRBJ2-3
CDR3nt: TGTGCCGGAAAGGCGCGGGAAGGGGGCACAGATACGCAGTATTTT
CDR3aa: CAGKAREGGTDTQYF

v_gene: TRBV7-3
abundance: -
d_gene: -
j_gene: TRBJ1-1
CDR3nt: TGTGCCAGCAGCCCCAACCCAGGGCAAGGAGCTTTCTTT
CDR3aa: CASSPNPGQGAFF

v_gene: TRBV12-3/TRBV12-4
abundance: -
d_gene: -
j_gene: TRBJ1-2
CDR3nt: TGTACCAGCATCGTAGTTGGCTACACCTTC
CDR3aa: CTSIVVGYTF

v_gene: TRBV4-1
abundance: -
d_gene: -
j_gene: TRBJ2-5
CDR3nt: TGCGCCAGCAGTGAGGGACACTCAAGCTTCCAAGAGACCCGGTACTTC
CDR3aa: CASSEGHSSFQETRYF

v_gene: TRBV3-1
abundance: few
d_gene: -
j_gene: TRBJ2-3
CDR3nt: TGTGCCAGCAGCCAAGGGACTATCGGGGCAGATACGCAGTATTTT
CDR3aa: CASSQGTIGADTQYF

v_gene: TRBV20-1
abundance: -
d_gene: TRBD1
j_gene: TRBJ1-1
CDR3nt: TGCAGTGCAGAGGGGACAGACCTTGAAGCTTTCTTT
CDR3aa: CSAEGTDLEAFF

v_gene: TRBV5-4
abundance: -
d_gene: -
j_gene: TRBJ1-1
CDR3nt: TGTGCCAGCAGCTTCGGACAGAAGAACACTGAAGCTTTCTTT
CDR3aa: CASSFGQKNTEAFF

v_gene: TRBV2
abundance: few
d_gene: -
j_gene: TRBJ2-7
CDR3nt: TGTGCCAGCAATTTAGACTCTTCCTACGAGCAGTACTTC
CDR3aa: CASNLDSSYEQYF

v_gene: TRBV5-1
abundance: many
d_gene: -
j_gene: TRBJ1-5
CDR3nt: TGCGCCAGCCGTGAGGGGACATATAGCAATCAGCCCCAGCATTTT
CDR3aa: CASREGTYSNQPQHF

v_gene: TRBV4-1
abundance: few
d_gene: TRBD2
j_gene: TRBJ2-7
CDR3nt: TGCGCCAGCAGCCCCAGGATAGCGGGGGGATCTGGCTCCTACGAGCAGTACTTC
CDR3aa: CASSPRIAGGSGSYEQYF

v_gene: TRBV5-1
abundance: few
d_gene: -
j_gene: TRBJ1-2
CDR3nt: TGCGCCAGCAGCTTGTACGATGGCTCCGGCTACACCTTC
CDR3aa: CASSLYDGSGYTF

v_gene: TRBV2
abundance: -
d_gene: -
j_gene: TRBJ2-5
CDR3nt: TGTGCCAGCAGCCTACCCGAGGCGACCCAGTACTTC
CDR3aa: CASSLPEATQYF

v_gene: TRBV4-1
abundance: -
d_gene: TRBD1
j_gene: TRBJ2-7
CDR3nt: TGCGCCAGCAGTCGGGACAGCCCATTTTACGAGCAGTACTTC
CDR3aa: CASSRDSPFYEQYF

v_gene: TRBV5-1
abundance: -
d_gene: -
j_gene: TRBJ2-7
CDR3nt: TGCGCCAGCACCATTCTGGGGACCTACGAGCAGTACTTC
CDR3aa: CASTILGTYEQYF

v_gene: TRBV7-9
abundance: few
d_gene: -
j_gene: TRBJ2-7
CDR3nt: TGTGCCAGCAGCCGAGGGAGCCCAGACGAGCAGTACTTC
CDR3aa: CASSRGSPDEQYF

v_gene: TRBV20-1
abundance: once
d_gene: -
j_gene: TRBJ2-3
CDR3nt: TGCAGTGCTCTTGAGGGTGACACAGATACGCAGTATTTT
CDR3aa: CSALEGDTDTQYF

v_gene: TRBV20-1
abundance: few
d_gene: TRBD1
j_gene: TRBJ2-7
CDR3nt: TGCAGTGCAACCTTCTCGACAGGGGGCCACGAGCAGTACTTC
CDR3aa: CSATFSTGGHEQYF

v_gene: TRBV20-1
abundance: once
d_gene: -
j_gene: TRBJ1-2
CDR3nt: TGCAGTGCTAGACCCCCCGACGACTATGGCTACACCTTC
CDR3aa: CSARPPDDYGYTF

v_gene: TRBV14
abundance: -
d_gene: -
j_gene: TRBJ2-3
CDR3nt: TGTGCCAGCAGCCAAGTTTTTTCCGCCACAGATACGCAGTATTTT
CDR3aa: CASSQVFSATDTQYF

v_gene: TRBV7-9
abundance: -
d_gene: TRBD2
j_gene: TRBJ2-5
CDR3nt: TGTGCCAGCAGCTTAGATCGTCTAGCGGAGTACTTC
CDR3aa: CASSLDRLAEYF

v_gene: TRBV10-3
abundance: few
d_gene: TRBD2
j_gene: TRBJ2-3
CDR3nt: TGTGCCATCAGTGAGCGTATAGTGGGAGGGCCTCGGGGCACAGATACGCAGTATTTT
CDR3aa: CAISERIVGGPRGTDTQYF

v_gene: TRBV29-1
abundance: few
d_gene: -
j_gene: TRBJ2-4
CDR3nt: TGCAGCGGGATGGGGCAAGGAAACATTCAGTACTTC
CDR3aa: CSGMGQGNIQYF

v_gene: TRBV28
abundance: few
d_gene: TRBD1
j_gene: TRBJ2-5
CDR3nt: TGTGCCAGCAGACCAAACGTCTGGACAGGGGGCTTCGAGACCCAGTACTTC
CDR3aa: CASRPNVWTGGFETQYF

v_gene: TRBV10-1
abundance: -
d_gene: -
j_gene: TRBJ2-7
CDR3nt: TGCGCCAGCAGTGTAGGCACAGGCACGAACTACGAGCAGTACTTC
CDR3aa: CASSVGTGTNYEQYF

v_gene: TRBV20-1
abundance: -
d_gene: TRBD1
j_gene: TRBJ1-2
CDR3nt: TGCAGTGTCCAACAGGGGTTCAATGGGGGTGGCTACACCTTC
CDR3aa: CSVQQGFNGGGYTF

v_gene: TRBV20-1
abundance: few
d_gene: -
j_gene: TRBJ2-2
CDR3nt: TGCAGTGCTGCTAGGACTTGGGACAAATATTCAGGGGAGCTGTTTTTT
CDR3aa: CSAARTWDKYSGELFF

v_gene: TRBV25-1
abundance: -
d_gene: TRBD1
j_gene: TRBJ2-5
CDR3nt: TGTGCCAGCAGCACGTCCTGGGGACAGGGTACCGAGACCCAGTACTTC
CDR3aa: CASSTSWGQGTETQYF

v_gene: TRBV21-1
abundance: -
d_gene: -
j_gene: TRBJ2-4
CDR3nt: TGTGCCAGCAGCAGCGGGGAATTCAAAAACATTCAGTACTTC
CDR3aa: CASSSGEFKNIQYF

v_gene: TRBV2
abundance: once
d_gene: -
j_gene: TRBJ2-1
CDR3nt: TGTGCCAGCAGTCAACATCCTCCGGATAATGAGCAGTTCTTC
CDR3aa: CASSQHPPDNEQFF

v_gene: TRBV5-1
abundance: -
d_gene: TRBD2
j_gene: TRBJ2-3
CDR3nt: TGCGCCAGCAGGGGGAGCGGGGGGGCCTCAGATACGCAGTATTTT
CDR3aa: CASRGSGGASDTQYF

v_gene: TRBV29-1
abundance: many
d_gene: TRBD2
j_gene: TRBJ2-1
CDR3nt: TGCAGCGTTGAAGGGGTAGCGGGAAGAACTAGGACGAGGGAGCAGTTCTTC
CDR3aa: CSVEGVAGRTRTREQFF

v_gene: TRBV24-1
abundance: few
d_gene: -
j_gene: TRBJ1-2
CDR3nt: TGTGCCACCAGTGGCAGTAACTATGGCTACACCTTC
CDR3aa: CATSGSNYGYTF

v_gene: TRBV12-3/TRBV12-4
abundance: -
d_gene: -
j_gene: TRBJ1-2
CDR3nt: TGTGCCAGCAGTCTCACACGGAATAACTATGGCTACACCTTC
CDR3aa: CASSLTRNNYGYTF

v_gene: TRBV3-1
abundance: many
d_gene: -
j_gene: TRBJ2-3
CDR3nt: TGTGCCAGCAGCCCCTGGAACCAAGATACGCAGTATTTT
CDR3aa: CASSPWNQDTQYF

v_gene: TRBV15
abundance: -
d_gene: -
j_gene: TRBJ2-7
CDR3nt: TGTGCCACCATCAGAGGAATAGGGGCGGACACGCAGTACTTC
CDR3aa: CATIRGIGADTQYF